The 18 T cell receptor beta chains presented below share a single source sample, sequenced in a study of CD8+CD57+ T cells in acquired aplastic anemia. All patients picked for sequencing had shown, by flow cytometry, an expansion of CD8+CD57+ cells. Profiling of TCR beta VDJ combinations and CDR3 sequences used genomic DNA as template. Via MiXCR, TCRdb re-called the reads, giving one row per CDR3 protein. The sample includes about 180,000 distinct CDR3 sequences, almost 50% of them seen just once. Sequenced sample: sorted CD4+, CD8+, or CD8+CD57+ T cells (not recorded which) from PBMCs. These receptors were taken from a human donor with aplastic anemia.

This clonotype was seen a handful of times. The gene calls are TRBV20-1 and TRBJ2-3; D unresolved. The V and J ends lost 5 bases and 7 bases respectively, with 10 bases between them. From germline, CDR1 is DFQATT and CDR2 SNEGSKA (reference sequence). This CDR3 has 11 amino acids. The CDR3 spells CSAWVGNTQYF. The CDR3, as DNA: TGCAGTGCTTGGGTGGGGAATACGCAGTATTTT.

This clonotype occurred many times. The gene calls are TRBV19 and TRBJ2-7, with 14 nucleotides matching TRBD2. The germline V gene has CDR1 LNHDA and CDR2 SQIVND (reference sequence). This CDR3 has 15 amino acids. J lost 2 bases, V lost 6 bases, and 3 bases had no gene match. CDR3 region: CASRETSGGAYEQYF. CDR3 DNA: TGTGCCAGTAGAGAGACTAGCGGGGGGGCCTACGAGCAGTACTTC.

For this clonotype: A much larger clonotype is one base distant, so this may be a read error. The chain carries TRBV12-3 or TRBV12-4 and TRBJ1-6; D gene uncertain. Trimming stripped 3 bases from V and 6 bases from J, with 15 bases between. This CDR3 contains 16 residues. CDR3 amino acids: CASSLISAALNSPLHF. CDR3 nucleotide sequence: TGTGCCAGCAGTTTGATATCCGCAGCGCTTAATTCACCCCTCCACTTT.

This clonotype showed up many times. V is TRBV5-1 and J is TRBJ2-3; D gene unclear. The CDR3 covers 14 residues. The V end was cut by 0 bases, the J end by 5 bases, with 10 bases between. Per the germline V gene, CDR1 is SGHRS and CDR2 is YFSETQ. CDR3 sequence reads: CASSLDWGRDTQYF. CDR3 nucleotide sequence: TGCGCCAGCAGCTTGGACTGGGGAAGAGATACGCAGTATTTT.

As DNA, the CDR3 is TGCGCCAGCAGCCAAGCGATGAACACTGAAGCTTTCTTT. Amino acids: CASSQAMNTEAFF. This chain uses TRBV4-1 with TRBJ1-1; D is uncertain. Germline CDR1 MGHRA, CDR2 YSYEKL. Trimming left V 1 base short and J 0 bases short, with 3 bases between. This CDR3 region has 13 residues.

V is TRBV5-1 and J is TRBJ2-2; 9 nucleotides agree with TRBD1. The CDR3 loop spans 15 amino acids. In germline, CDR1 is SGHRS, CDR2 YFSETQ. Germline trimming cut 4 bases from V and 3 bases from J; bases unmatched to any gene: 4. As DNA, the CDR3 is TGCGCCAGCAGCACAGGGGGCGCGGACACCGGGGAGCTGTTTTTT. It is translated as CASSTGGADTGELFF.

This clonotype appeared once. DNA of the CDR3: TGTGCCAGCAGAAGAGGGGGGTACGAGCAGTACTTC. Translation gives CASRRGGYEQYF. This chain uses TRBV6-1 with TRBJ2-7; D may be TRBD1 or TRBD2 (6 bases each). Per germline, CDR1 MNHNS and CDR2 SASEGT. V was shortened by 6 bases and J by 4 bases, with 10 bases between the two germline ends. The CDR3 length is 12 residues.

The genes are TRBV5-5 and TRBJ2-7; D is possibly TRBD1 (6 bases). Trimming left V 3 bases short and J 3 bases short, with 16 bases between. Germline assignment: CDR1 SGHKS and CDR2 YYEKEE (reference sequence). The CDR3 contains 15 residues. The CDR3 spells CASSSVTGPHYEQYF. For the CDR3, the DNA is TGTGCCAGCAGCTCAGTAACAGGGCCCCACTACGAGCAGTACTTC.

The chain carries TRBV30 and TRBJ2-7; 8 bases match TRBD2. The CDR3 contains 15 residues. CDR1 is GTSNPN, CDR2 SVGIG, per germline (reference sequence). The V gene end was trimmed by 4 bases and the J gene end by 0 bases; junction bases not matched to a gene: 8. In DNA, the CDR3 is TGTGCCTGGACACGGAGTAGCGGGATCTCCTACGAGCAGTACTTC. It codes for CAWTRSSGISYEQYF.

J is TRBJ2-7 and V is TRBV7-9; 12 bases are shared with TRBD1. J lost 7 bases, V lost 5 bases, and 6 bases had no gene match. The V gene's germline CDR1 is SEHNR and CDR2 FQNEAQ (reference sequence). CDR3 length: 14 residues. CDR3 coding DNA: TGTGCCAGCAGCCCGGGACAGGGGGCAGTTGAGCAGTACTTC. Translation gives CASSPGQGAVEQYF.

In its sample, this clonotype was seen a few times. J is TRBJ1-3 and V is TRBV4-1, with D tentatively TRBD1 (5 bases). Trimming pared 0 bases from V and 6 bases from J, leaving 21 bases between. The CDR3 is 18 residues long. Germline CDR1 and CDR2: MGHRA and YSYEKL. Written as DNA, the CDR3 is TGCGCCAGCAGCCAAGATACCCCGGGGGGTCTGAGCGAAAACACCATATATTTT. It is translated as CASSQDTPGGLSENTIYF.

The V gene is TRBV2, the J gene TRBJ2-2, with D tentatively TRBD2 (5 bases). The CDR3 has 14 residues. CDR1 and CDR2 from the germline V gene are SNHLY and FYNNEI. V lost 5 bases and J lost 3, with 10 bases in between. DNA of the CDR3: TGTGCCAGCAGTAGGCGGGTGGACACCGGGGAGCTGTTTTTT. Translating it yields CASSRRVDTGELFF. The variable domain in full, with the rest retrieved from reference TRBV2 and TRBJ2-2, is EPEVTQTPSHQVTQMGQEVILRCVPISNHLYFYWYRQILGQKVEFLVSFYNNEISEKSEIFDDQFSVERPDGSNFTLKIRSTKLEDSAMYFCASSRRVDTGELFFGEGSRLTVL.

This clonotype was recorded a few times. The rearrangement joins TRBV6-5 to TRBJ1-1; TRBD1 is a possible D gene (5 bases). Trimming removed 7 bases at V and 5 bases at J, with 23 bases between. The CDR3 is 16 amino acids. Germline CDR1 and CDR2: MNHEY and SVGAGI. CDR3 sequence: CASKAGNYGAVTEAFF. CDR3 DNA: TGTGCCAGCAAAGCAGGGAACTATGGGGCAGTTACTGAAGCTTTCTTT.

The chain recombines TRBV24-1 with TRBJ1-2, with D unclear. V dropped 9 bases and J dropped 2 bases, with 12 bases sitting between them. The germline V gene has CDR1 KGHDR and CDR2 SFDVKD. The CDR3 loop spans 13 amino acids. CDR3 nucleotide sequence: TGTGCCACCGAGGGCGGTTCCAACTATGGCTACACCTTC. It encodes CATEGGSNYGYTF.

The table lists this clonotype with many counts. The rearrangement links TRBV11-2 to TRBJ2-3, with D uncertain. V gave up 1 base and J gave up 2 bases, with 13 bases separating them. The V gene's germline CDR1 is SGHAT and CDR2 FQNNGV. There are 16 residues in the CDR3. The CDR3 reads CASSLVGLGSTDTQYF. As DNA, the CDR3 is TGTGCCAGCAGCTTAGTAGGGCTAGGTTCCACAGATACGCAGTATTTT.

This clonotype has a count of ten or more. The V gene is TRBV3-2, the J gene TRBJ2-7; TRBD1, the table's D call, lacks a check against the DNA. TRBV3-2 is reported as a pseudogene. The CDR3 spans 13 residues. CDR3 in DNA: TGTGCCAACGGGACAGGGGGTGACTACGAGCAGTACTTC. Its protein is CANGTGGDYEQYF.

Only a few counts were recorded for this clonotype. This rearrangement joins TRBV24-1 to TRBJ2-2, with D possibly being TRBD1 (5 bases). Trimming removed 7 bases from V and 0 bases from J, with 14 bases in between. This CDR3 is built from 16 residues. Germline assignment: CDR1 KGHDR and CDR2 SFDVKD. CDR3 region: CATSKPGATNTGELFF. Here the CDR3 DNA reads TGTGCCACCAGCAAACCTGGGGCAACGAACACCGGGGAGCTGTTTTTT.

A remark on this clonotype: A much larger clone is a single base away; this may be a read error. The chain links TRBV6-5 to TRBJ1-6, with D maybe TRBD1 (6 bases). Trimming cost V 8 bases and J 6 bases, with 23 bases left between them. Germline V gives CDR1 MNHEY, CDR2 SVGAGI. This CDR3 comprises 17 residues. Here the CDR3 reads CASGSSAEGTTNSPLHF. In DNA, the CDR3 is TGTGCCAGCGGTTCTTCGGCCGAGGGGACAACTAATTCACCCCTCCACTTT.